Listed here are 11 T cell receptor beta chains from one sample, sequenced in a study of regulatory T cells in long-lasting Graves disease. Relying on iRepertoire HTBI primers and Arm-PCR of CDR3 regions, the team built TCR beta libraries. TCRdb reprocessed the multiplex PCR reads via MiXCR and lists one record per CDR3 protein. The data show roughly 420,000 distinct CDR3 sequences, with around 15% seen just once and under 20% held by the top ten. Time point of the sample: newly diagnosed GD, antithyroid drugs for less than 3 months. RNA isolated from PBMCs was used to make the TCR library. Another study also made use of these data, one on T cells in Graves' hyperthyroidism and ophthalmopathy.

The sample was peripheral blood mononuclear cells (PBMCs), taken at new diagnosis, from a patient treated with antithyroid drugs. Receptors were obtained from a woman between 50 and 59 years old with Graves disease.

Ten or more counts support this clonotype. This chain uses TRBV28 with TRBJ2-3, with D possibly being TRBD1 (5 bases). Germline CDR1 and CDR2: MDHEN and SYDVKM. Trimming stripped 3 bases from V and 8 bases from J, with 15 bases between. The CDR3 runs 14 residues. In nucleotides, the CDR3 is TGTGCCAGCAGTTTCCCAGGGTCCTCTATTACGCAGTATTTT. It encodes CASSFPGSSITQYF.

This clonotype has ten or more counts. The genes are TRBV20-1 and TRBJ2-4; D could derive from TRBD1 or TRBD2 (5 bases each). Germline V lookup: CDR1 DFQATT, CDR2 SNEGSKA (reference sequence). V lost 0 bases and J 0 bases, leaving 9 bases between the germline ends. This CDR3 is built from 15 residues. The CDR3: CSARDPGPAKNIQYF. The DNA of the CDR3 is TGCAGTGCTAGAGATCCGGGGCCAGCCAAAAACATTCAGTACTTC.

The chain recombines TRBV10-3 with TRBJ2-1; D tentatively reads TRBD1 or TRBD2 (5 bases each). Germline CDR1 ENHRY, CDR2 SYGVKD. Trimming pared 2 bases from V and 6 bases from J, leaving 8 bases between. This CDR3 is 13 amino acids long. In DNA form, the CDR3 reads TGTGCCATCAGTGAGGTGGGACGCAATGAGCAGTTCTTC. Translation gives CAISEVGRNEQFF.

This clonotype was picked up a small number of times. The J gene is TRBJ2-2, the V gene TRBV19; D unclear. The CDR3 length is 16 residues. Per germline, CDR1 LNHDA and CDR2 SQIVND (reference sequence). The germline V and J ends were trimmed by 9 bases and 6 bases, with 23 bases remaining between them. CDR3 in amino acids: CASRHPTTTVAGELFF. Written as DNA, the CDR3 is TGTGCCAGCCGCCACCCAACGACAACAGTGGCCGGGGAGCTGTTTTTT.

This clonotype was recorded a few times. The genes are TRBV5-1 and TRBJ2-4; D possibly corresponds to TRBD2 (5 bases). The CDR3 loop spans 15 amino acids. Germline loops: CDR1 SGHRS, CDR2 YFSETQ. The V and J ends lost 0 bases and 6 bases respectively, with 13 bases between them. The CDR3 DNA reads as TGCGCCAGCAGCTTGGGGCTAGCACCCAGAAACATTCAGTACTTC. Amino acid sequence: CASSLGLAPRNIQYF.

This clonotype has a count of ten or more. The gene calls are TRBV20-1 and TRBJ1-1, with 7 bases identical to TRBD1. This CDR3 contains 15 residues. Unmatched junction bases numbered 6, after V lost 0 bases and J lost 2 bases. Germline CDR1 and CDR2: DFQATT and SNEGSKA (reference sequence). CDR3 region: CSARDGRTGNTEAFF. CDR3 sequence (DNA): TGCAGTGCTAGAGACGGTAGGACAGGAAACACTGAAGCTTTCTTT.

This clonotype was seen many times. This chain connects TRBV20-1 to TRBJ1-1; no clear D gene. This CDR3 is built from 13 residues. Per germline, CDR1 DFQATT and CDR2 SNEGSKA (reference sequence). Trimming stripped 6 bases from V and 4 bases from J, with 15 bases between. The CDR3 DNA is TGCAGTGCAAGGACCCGACGGGGCACTGAAGCTTTCTTT. It is translated as CSARTRRGTEAFF.

The sample holds a few counts of this clonotype. This chain uses TRBV5-1 with TRBJ2-3; TRBD2 matches at 9 bases. The J segment lost 2 bases and the V segment lost 4 bases, leaving 5 bases of the junction unmatched. Germline-derived CDR1 and CDR2 are SGHRS and YFSETQ. The CDR3 totals 15 residues. The CDR3 loop reads CASSAGLADTDTQYF. The CDR3 DNA reads TGCGCCAGCAGCGCGGGACTAGCAGACACAGATACGCAGTATTTT.

V gene TRBV24-1 combines with J gene TRBJ2-1; the match to TRBD2 covers 9 bases. Germline V lookup: CDR1 KGHDR, CDR2 SFDVKD. Trimming cost V 5 bases and J 3 bases; bases outside gene matches: 1. This CDR3 spans 14 amino acids. For the CDR3, the DNA is TGTGCCACCAGTGTAGCGGGGGACTACAATGAGCAGTTCTTC. It yields the protein CATSVAGDYNEQFF.

This clonotype was recorded at least ten times. The J gene is TRBJ1-2, the V gene TRBV3-1; D is unresolved. The CDR3 runs to 15 residues. Trimming stripped 0 bases from V and 4 bases from J, with 12 bases between. Per the germline V gene, CDR1 is LGHDT and CDR2 is YNNKEL (reference sequence). The CDR3 sequence: CASSQERWGLYGYTF. The CDR3 DNA is TGTGCCAGCAGCCAAGAACGGTGGGGTCTCTATGGCTACACCTTC.

The chain has TRBV11-2 and TRBJ2-5, with 9 bases fitting TRBD1. The CDR3 extends over 13 amino acids. Per germline, CDR1 SGHAT and CDR2 FQNNGV. The V gene end was trimmed by 6 bases and the J gene end by 13 bases; junction bases not matched to a gene: 12. The CDR3 DNA is TGTGCCAGCAGGTTCTCCGGGACAGGGAGACTGTACTTC. This translates into CASRFSGTGRLYF.